This T cell receptor (beta chain) was obtained from a study of blood T cell repertoires in COVID-19. Germline V gives CDR1 SGHTA, CDR2 FQGNSA. The CDR3 has 15 residues. V trimming: 4 bases; J trimming: 9 bases; junction bases outside the gene matches: 7. Produced via immunoSEQ multiplex PCR; TCRdb's table is partial and in-frame only. The table has approximately 80,000 clones, about 91% seen once; the top ten hold 6% to 7.5%. What was sequenced was peripheral blood. This TCR came from a woman older than 75 with acute or convalescent COVID-19. The chain is built from TRBV7-2 and TRBJ1-6, with 9 bases identical to TRBD1. CDR3 sequence reads: CASSSVPGQGSPLHF. For the CDR3, the DNA is TGTGCCAGCAGCTCCGTCCCGGGACAGGGTTCACCCCTCCACTTT.